The clone carrying this T cell receptor (beta chain) ranks as medium-sized. Its specificity is not known. This sample was included in a study of immune heterogeneity within non-small cell lung tumors. Samples each supplied approximately 600 ng of bulk tumor genomic DNA as template. Several far-apart biopsies were taken per primary tumor during surgery. Enrolled patients presented with newly diagnosed, previously untreated non-small cell lung cancer and underwent curative surgery. All donors had received a new diagnosis of non-small cell lung cancer and were undergoing surgery with curative intent. TCR beta CDR3 was amplified by multiplex PCR, first round around 10 cycles, 32 V and 13 J primers. MiXCR was run by TCRdb on the multiplex PCR reads, yielding one entry per CDR3 protein. The sample holds about 3,100 distinct CDR3 sequences; about a sixth are singletons and the top ten take 18%. Study-wide results and limits: High-frequency clones unique to single sites coexisted with identical dominant CDR3 beta clonotypes that recurred across tumor sites within a patient. High-frequency T-cell receptor beta clonotypes differed largely between individual patients.

The germline V gene encodes CDR1 GTSNPN and CDR2 SVGIG (reference sequence). The CDR3 contains 12 residues. Trimming took off 0 bases at V and 5 bases at J, with 7 bases between the two ends. This receptor was obtained from a man aged 50-59 years with non-small cell lung cancer. The sequenced sample consisted of lung tumor tissue. J is TRBJ1-1 and V is TRBV30; no reliable D call. CDR3 region: CAWSVTRTEAFF. In DNA, the CDR3 is TGTGCCTGGAGTGTAACGAGAACTGAAGCTTTCTTT.